This T cell receptor beta chain appears in the sequencing data of a study of blood T cells in healthy people across ages. General study findings and limits: One million T cells yielded diversity estimates that were considered underestimates. TCR beta diversity per million T cells fell roughly linearly with age.

The CDR3 is 15 residues long. The V and J ends lost 0 bases and 5 bases, in that order; junction bases with no gene match: 8. Germline loops: CDR1 DFQATT, CDR2 SNEGSKA (reference sequence). The donors, healthy Caucasians from Russia, were aged roughly 6 to 90. A second PCR, run for about 7 to 11 cycles, used a sample-barcoded 5' primer plus a J-beta primer mix. The authors tagged each cDNA molecule using a template-switch adaptor with 12 random nucleotides. Each CDR3 protein gets one entry after TCRdb re-called the 5' RACE reads with MiXCR. The table shows roughly 640,000 distinct CDR3 sequences, with 25% to 35% occurring only once. This clonotype was picked up many times. The antigen is undetermined.

The clonotype originates from an elderly woman in good health. The chain uses TRBV20-1 and TRBJ2-5; TRBD2 matches 8 bases. The sample was blood. In DNA, the CDR3 is TGCAGTGCTAGAGATTATGGACTAGCTAGCGAGACCCAGTACTTC. As protein: CSARDYGLASETQYF.